This entry lists 27 T cell receptor beta chains sequenced from one sample in a study of T cell changes during pregnancy in multiple sclerosis. Assay: immunoSEQ multiplex PCR; the TCRdb copy retains only in-frame clones and omits some. The data hold around 64,000 clones, with about 93% observed a single time. Material: CD4+ T cells from peripheral blood mononuclear cells, obtained after pregnancy. These receptors originate from a female donor with multiple sclerosis, enrolled in a pregnancy study.

V and J are TRBV7-9 and TRBJ1-5; D is possibly TRBD1 (5 bases). CDR1 and CDR2 from the germline V gene are SEHNR and FQNEAQ (reference sequence). Deletions cut 5 bases from V and 11 bases from J, with 16 bases between. The CDR3 consists of 13 residues. The CDR3 DNA follows: TGTGCCAGCAGCGCCCGGCGTGGGGGGGCCCAGCATTTT. Amino acid sequence: CASSARRGGAQHF. The full variable domain, completed using reference TRBV7-9 and TRBJ1-5, is DTGVSQNPRHKITKRGQNVTFRCDPISEHNRLYWYRQTLGQGPEFLTYFQNEAQLEKSRLLSDRFSAERPKGSFSTLEIQRTEQGDSAMYLCASSARRGGAQHFGDGTRLSIL.

The chain links TRBV28 to TRBJ1-2; 8 positions match TRBD1. Trimming removed 4 bases from V and 3 bases from J; junction bases left unmatched: 4. The CDR3 length is 14 residues. Germline V gene lookup returns CDR1 MDHEN and CDR2 SYDVKM. CDR3 DNA: TGTGCCAGCAGTTCTGGACAGGGCCACTATGGCTACACCTTC. Translation gives CASSSGQGHYGYTF.

The V and J genes are TRBV5-1 and TRBJ1-6; no firm D call. From germline, CDR1 is SGHRS and CDR2 YFSETQ. Trimming stripped 5 bases from V and 6 bases from J, with 9 bases between. The CDR3 spans 13 residues. In DNA, the CDR3 is TGCGCCAGCAGTGCGGGCTTTAATTCACCCCTCCACTTT. Translation gives CASSAGFNSPLHF. Filled out from reference TRBV5-1 and TRBJ1-6, the complete variable domain reads KAGVTQTPRYLIKTRGQQVTLSCSPISGHRSVSWYQQTPGQGLQFLFEYFSETQRNKGNFPGRFSGRQFSNSRSEMNVSTLELGDSALYLCASSAGFNSPLHFGNGTRLTVT.

This chain links TRBV27 with TRBJ1-4; 7 bases fit TRBD1. The V gene end was trimmed by 5 bases and the J gene end by 3 bases; junction bases not matched to a gene: 6. Germline loops: CDR1 MNHEY, CDR2 SMNVEV (reference sequence). This CDR3 spans 15 amino acids. CDR3 loop: CASSKQGMANEKLFF. The CDR3 region has the DNA TGTGCCAGCAGTAAACAGGGGATGGCTAATGAAAAACTGTTTTTT.

The rearrangement joins TRBV19 to TRBJ1-1; D is undetermined. V was shortened by 5 bases and J by 1 base, with 8 bases between the two germline ends. CDR1 and CDR2 (germline): LNHDA, SQIVND (reference sequence). CDR3 length: 13 amino acids. The CDR3 is CASSGGRNTEAFF. The CDR3 region has the DNA TGTGCCAGTAGTGGAGGGAGGAACACTGAAGCTTTCTTT.

The chain employs TRBV2 and TRBJ1-1, with D maybe TRBD1 (5 bases). Germline V gene lookup returns CDR1 SNHLY and CDR2 FYNNEI. This CDR3 is built from 14 residues. V was pared by 8 bases and J by 1 base, with 14 bases between. The CDR3 sequence: CASFPPGSNTEAFF. As DNA, the CDR3 is TGTGCCAGCTTTCCCCCAGGGTCGAACACTGAAGCTTTCTTT.

The chain recombines TRBV4-2 with TRBJ2-5; 10 nucleotides match TRBD1. The CDR3 loop spans 18 amino acids. J lost 3 bases, V lost 1 base, and 11 bases had no gene match. The germline V gene encodes CDR1 LGHNA and CDR2 YNFKEQ. The CDR3 DNA is TGTGCCAGCAGCCAAGGGGGACAGGGGAGGTCGGGCAAAGAGACCCAGTACTTC. Protein product: CASSQGGQGRSGKETQYF.

The gene calls are TRBV19 and TRBJ2-2, with 12 bases aligning to TRBD2. The CDR3 sequence is 17 residues long. The trim removed 0 bases at V and 6 bases at J, leaving 5 bases unmatched. Per germline, CDR1 LNHDA and CDR2 SQIVND (reference sequence). The CDR3 sequence: CASSIDVTSGRSGELFF. In nucleotides, the CDR3 is TGTGCCAGTAGTATAGATGTGACTAGCGGGAGATCCGGGGAGCTGTTTTTT.

The chain carries TRBV27 and TRBJ2-5; 10 bases match TRBD2. This CDR3 is 17 amino acids long. V shed 5 bases and J 2 bases; nucleotides not matched to a gene: 11. Germline V gene sequence: CDR1 MNHEY, CDR2 SMNVEV (reference sequence). The CDR3 nucleotides are TGTGCCAGCAGTCTGGTGGGTAGCGGGAGGTTTCAAGAGACCCAGTACTTC. It translates to CASSLVGSGRFQETQYF.

The rearrangement uses TRBV28 and TRBJ2-3, with a possible D match to TRBD1 (6 bases). Germline V gives CDR1 MDHEN, CDR2 SYDVKM. CDR3 length: 15 amino acids. With 7 bases removed from V and 6 bases from J, the gap between germline ends came to 20 bases. The CDR3 DNA reads as TGTGCCAGCAACCTGAGGTCCCTGGGGGCCGATACGCAGTATTTT. This sequence encodes CASNLRSLGADTQYF.

The chain employs TRBV7-8 and TRBJ1-2; 8 bases agree with TRBD1. Germline CDR1 is SGHVS and CDR2 is FQNEAQ. The CDR3 has 13 residues. Trimming cost V 5 bases and J 6 bases; bases outside gene matches: 5. CDR3 sequence: CASSQQGDNGYTF. The CDR3 DNA sequence: TGTGCCAGCAGCCAACAGGGGGACAATGGCTACACCTTC.

The V call is TRBV6-1, the J call TRBJ2-7; weak D call: TRBD2 (6 bases). Trimming took off 7 bases at V and 7 bases at J, with 17 bases between the two ends. Germline values: CDR1 MNHNS, CDR2 SASEGT. The CDR3 totals 13 residues. CDR3 sequence reads: CASILRLGGEQYF. The CDR3, as DNA: TGTGCCAGCATTCTACGACTAGGAGGGGAGCAGTACTTC.

V gene TRBV6-5 combines with J gene TRBJ2-3, with TRBD1 as a possible D gene (6 bases). CDR1 MNHEY and CDR2 SVGAGI come from the germline V gene. Trimming left V 5 bases short and J 5 bases short, with 14 bases between. This CDR3 is 14 amino acids long. For the CDR3, the DNA is TGTGCCAGCAGTCCCACGCGAGGGGGAGATACGCAGTATTTT. Residues: CASSPTRGGDTQYF.

The chain couples TRBV7-8 to TRBJ1-1, with D unclear. This CDR3 is built from 14 residues. Trimming left V 2 bases short and J 7 bases short, with 14 bases between. Germline V gene lookup returns CDR1 SGHVS and CDR2 FQNEAQ. In DNA form, the CDR3 reads TGTGCCAGCAGCTTAAGGCAGGTCGTACGTGAAGCTTTCTTT. Encoded protein: CASSLRQVVREAFF.

V and J are TRBV5-6 and TRBJ1-4; D perhaps matches TRBD1 (6 bases). V gave up 4 bases and J gave up 7 bases, with 17 bases separating them. Germline loops: CDR1 SGHDT, CDR2 YYEEEE. The CDR3 totals 15 residues. The CDR3 is CASSPNRVRSEKLFF. The CDR3 DNA follows: TGTGCCAGCAGCCCTAACAGGGTGAGGAGTGAAAAACTGTTTTTT.

V usage is TRBV14 and J usage is TRBJ1-1, with 9 bases that match TRBD1. This CDR3 contains 16 residues. J was trimmed by 1 base and V by 3 bases; bases with no gene match: 6. Germline CDR1 reads SGHDN; CDR2 reads FVKESK. The CDR3 spells CASSQRTGARNTEAFF. CDR3 DNA: TGTGCCAGCAGCCAGCGGACAGGGGCCAGGAACACTGAAGCTTTCTTT.

This chain uses TRBV19 with TRBJ1-1; TRBD1 is a possible D gene (5 bases). Trimming removed 6 bases at V and 4 bases at J, with 24 bases between. This CDR3 has 17 amino acids. CDR1 is LNHDA, CDR2 SQIVND, per germline (reference sequence). The chain's CDR3 is CASRNRPGGEEGTEAFF. DNA of the CDR3: TGTGCCAGTAGAAACCGTCCCGGGGGGGAAGAGGGCACTGAAGCTTTCTTT.

The chain links TRBV19 to TRBJ2-3, with 7 nucleotides matching TRBD2. Germline V gene lookup returns CDR1 LNHDA and CDR2 SQIVND (reference sequence). The ends lost 3 bases at V and 2 bases at J; junction bases unmatched: 8. This CDR3 has 16 residues. This chain's CDR3 is CASSMGGDIDTDTQYF. For the CDR3, the DNA is TGTGCCAGTAGTATGGGGGGGGATATAGACACAGATACGCAGTATTTT.

This chain uses TRBV5-8 with TRBJ1-2; D remains ambiguous. Looked up from germline, CDR1 is SGHTS and CDR2 is YDEGEE. Trimming took off 2 bases at V and 8 bases at J, with 19 bases between the two ends. This CDR3 contains 15 residues. This CDR3 is CASSFVGLPIRGYTF. The CDR3 DNA reads as TGTGCCAGCAGCTTCGTCGGACTCCCAATACGGGGCTACACCTTC.

The DNA of the CDR3 is TGTGCCAGCAGCCACGAAGGGGGCTTCGGCACAGATACGCAGTATTTT. Translated, it gives CASSHEGGFGTDTQYF. The V gene is TRBV4-2, the J gene TRBJ2-3; 7 positions match TRBD1. This CDR3 is built from 16 residues. CDR1 is LGHNA and CDR2 is YNFKEQ in the germline V gene. The trim removed 3 bases at V and 1 base at J, leaving 7 bases unmatched.

The V and J genes are TRBV6-6 and TRBJ2-4, with TRBD2 matching over 8 bases. Per germline, CDR1 MNHNY and CDR2 SVGAGI (reference sequence). This CDR3 is built from 16 residues. The junction had 10 bases not matched to a gene; V was cut back by 6 bases and J by 3 bases. CDR3 sequence (DNA): TGTGCCAGCAGCCTCGGGGGGGAGTTTGGCAAAAACATTCAGTACTTC. It is translated as CASSLGGEFGKNIQYF.

This rearrangement joins TRBV11-2 to TRBJ1-1; the match to TRBD1 covers 8 bases. Germline V lookup: CDR1 SGHAT, CDR2 FQNNGV. This CDR3 has 14 amino acids. Trimming cost V 3 bases and J 3 bases; bases outside gene matches: 3. The CDR3 nucleotides read TGTGCCAGCAGCTTTTCACAGGGGGACACTGAAGCTTTCTTT. Translation: CASSFSQGDTEAFF. Full variable domain (outside the CDR3, taken from reference TRBV11-2 and TRBJ1-1): EAGVAQSPRYKIIEKRQSVAFWCNPISGHATLYWYQQILGQGPKLLIQFQNNGVVDDSQLPKDRFSAERLKGVDSTLKIQPAKLEDSAVYLCASSFSQGDTEAFFGQGTRLTVV.

The gene calls are TRBV30 and TRBJ1-3; D unclear. Trimming left V 8 bases short and J 3 bases short, with 17 bases between. Germline-derived CDR1 and CDR2 are GTSNPN and SVGIG (reference sequence). The CDR3 consists of 14 residues. The CDR3 coding sequence is TGTGCCGTTTCTCGGGTGGTTAGTGGAAACACCATATATTTT. Protein sequence: CAVSRVVSGNTIYF.

The chain has TRBV6-5 and TRBJ2-7; 9 positions agree with TRBD1. CDR3 length: 13 residues. The J segment lost 1 base and the V segment lost 5 bases, leaving 0 bases of the junction unmatched. The germline V gene has CDR1 MNHEY and CDR2 SVGAGI. The CDR3: CASSGQGSYEQYF. In DNA, the CDR3 is TGTGCCAGCAGTGGACAGGGGTCCTACGAGCAGTACTTC.

The V gene is TRBV10-3, the J gene TRBJ2-3, with 8 bases fitting TRBD2. CDR3 size: 14 residues. Germline V lookup: CDR1 ENHRY, CDR2 SYGVKD. CDR3 sequence (DNA): TGTGCTATGGGCGGGGGGCTTGGCACAGATACGCAGTATTTT. This translates into CAMGGGLGTDTQYF.

This chain links TRBV6-4 with TRBJ2-1, with TRBD1 identical over 10 bases. CDR1 is MRHNA and CDR2 is SNTAGT in the germline V gene. V gave up 5 bases and J gave up 5 bases; unmatched junction bases: 3. The CDR3 sequence is 14 residues long. This CDR3 is CASSRTGGNNEQFF. In DNA, the CDR3 is TGTGCCAGCAGTAGGACAGGGGGTAACAATGAGCAGTTCTTC.

The chain recombines TRBV15 with TRBJ1-2, with 7 bases identical to TRBD1. With V trimmed by 3 bases and J by 4 bases, 2 bases remained unmatched. CDR3 length equals 13 residues. CDR1 and CDR2 (germline): LNHNV, YYDKDF (reference sequence). The CDR3 region is CATSRQGGYGYTF. CDR3 bases: TGTGCCACCAGCAGGCAGGGGGGCTATGGCTACACCTTC.